The 5 T cell receptor beta chains in this list originate from one sample, sequenced in a study of blood T cell repertoires in COVID-19. Libraries were prepared by immunoSEQ multiplex PCR; TCRdb keeps only in-frame clonotypes and omits some of them. The data hold a few hundred thousand clones, with about 90% observed a single time. Sequencing input: peripheral blood. The receptors originated from a woman between 25 and 40 years old with COVID-19, enrolled during active disease.

This clone was detected once. This chain joins TRBV28 and TRBJ2-7; 9 bases agree with TRBD2. The CDR3 has 16 residues. CDR1 MDHEN and CDR2 SYDVKM come from the germline V gene. Trimming at V came to 8 bases and at J to 6 bases, leaving 17 bases not matched to a gene. The DNA for the CDR3 is TGTGCCAGCCCACCGGGGGGGCTAGCGGGAATGGGCGAGCAGTACTTC. Protein sequence: CASPPGGLAGMGEQYF. Filled out from reference TRBV28 and TRBJ2-7, the complete variable domain reads DVKVTQSSRYLVKRTGEKVFLECVQDMDHENMFWYRQDPGLGLRLIYFSYDVKMKEKGDIPEGYSVSREKKERFSLILESASTNQTSMYLCASPPGGLAGMGEQYFGPGTRLTVT.

V is TRBV4-2 and J is TRBJ2-7; 10 nucleotides match TRBD2. With 1 base clipped from V and 3 bases from J, the junction kept 12 bases outside the gene matches. The CDR3 is 18 amino acids. CDR1 and CDR2 (germline): LGHNA, YNFKEQ. The CDR3 sequence is CASSQGALAGERDYEQYF. The CDR3 nucleotides read TGTGCCAGCAGCCAAGGAGCTCTAGCGGGAGAAAGGGACTACGAGCAGTACTTC.

This chain's CDR3 is CASSGGTGWYGYTF. CDR3 DNA sequence: TGTGCCAGCAGTGGGGGGACAGGGTGGTATGGCTACACCTTC. The chain joins TRBV6-4 to TRBJ1-2; 9 bases map to TRBD1. V shed 4 bases and J 5 bases; nucleotides not matched to a gene: 5. CDR1 is MRHNA, CDR2 SNTAGT, per germline. This CDR3 has 14 amino acids.

The chain joins TRBV19 to TRBJ1-1; TRBD1 matches at 9 bases. CDR3 length: 16 amino acids. Germline CDR1 is LNHDA and CDR2 is SQIVND (reference sequence). The J segment lost 4 bases and the V segment lost 6 bases, leaving 12 bases of the junction unmatched. The CDR3 coding sequence is TGTGCCAGTAGCTATGTACAGGGGGCGCGAGTCACTGAAGCTTTCTTT. Amino acid sequence: CASSYVQGARVTEAFF.

This chain connects TRBV12-3 or TRBV12-4 to TRBJ1-3; D might be TRBD1 (5 bases). Trimming left V 5 bases short and J 7 bases short, with 12 bases between. The CDR3 loop spans 13 amino acids. DNA for the CDR3: TGTGCCAGCAGTAAGACAGATTGGAACACCATATATTTT. Translating it yields CASSKTDWNTIYF.